This record concerns one TCR beta chain sequence. The specificity of this receptor is unknown. Within one base of it there is no much larger clone, and no base qualities were kept. The germline V gene sets CDR1 to MDHEN and CDR2 to SYDVKM. Germline trimming amounts to 8 bases on V and 2 bases on J, with 10 as the count of junction bases outside the gene matches. From the cysteine through the phenylalanine, the CDR3 covers 15 amino acids. Only the CDR3 DNA is retained, 45 bases long and in frame from the first base. In the prospective study, participants were roughly 18 to 100 years old, resided in approximately 22 geographic areas of the United States, and were enrolled through a virtual design. To assign participants to cohorts, the prospective study relied on clinical history that participants themselves reported in a screening survey and a study questionnaire. ImmuneRACE Cohort 3 recovered participants were defined by two consecutive negative NP/OP PCR tests, healthcare professional clearance, or symptom resolution. In the prospective study, whole blood, serum and a nasopharyngeal or oropharyngeal swab were collected from each participant by mobile phlebotomists. Prospective study participants could optionally give additional blood draws and questionnaires over a roughly 2-month period. Blood samples from the prospective study were shipped frozen or at room temperature prior to DNA extraction.

These data are taken from a study of blood T cell repertoires in COVID-19 (dated by TCRdb to about 2020). In terms of the full investigation: The collaborator samples originated in the United States, Italy and Spain and spanned the acute and convalescent phases of COVID-19. Where available, HLA class I and class II types were obtained from metadata supplied by the sample provider rather than from assay-based typing. The samples were drawn from the first 160 participants of the ongoing ImmuneRACE study and from some 1,300 subjects provided by 6 global collaborators. A freely available public database, intended as a resource for researchers studying the immune response to SARS-CoV-2, is where the repertoires were released. The dataset comprised deeply sampled blood TCRbeta repertoires from subjects exposed to, actively infected with, or recovered from COVID-19. The prospective study material was composed of cDNA or gDNA derived from T cells, B-cell-depleted T cells, or PBMCs. Sample metadata almost always included a de-identified subject ID, COVID-19 status, age in years and sex. Study-wide findings and limitations: How much clinical and demographic metadata was included differed by source and by participant, and the metadata was provided uncurated.

The immunoSEQ Assay, a bias-controlled multiplex PCR, was used to amplify TCRbeta CDR3 regions from genomic DNA. From the authors' description of their analysis: The number of nucleated cells in each sample was estimated from the amplification of reference gene primers within the assay. To quantify the absolute abundance of each unique TCRbeta CDR3 rearrangement, sequence reads were collapsed and filtered. Productive Simpson clonality was computed per sample as the square root of Simpson's diversity index over productive rearrangements. TCRdb re-hosts the immuneACCESS table, in-frame sequences only. Its copies lack some clones; in the studies checked, an unresolved V gene accounts for under half of them, and the cause for the rest is not known. V, J and clone size are those of that table, while D and trimming were read from the DNA. The table for this sample lists approximately 230,000 clones; approximately 84% of them were counted only once. The ten top clones hold approximately 16% of the sample.

Recombination connected TRBV28 to TRBJ2-3, with 7 bases matching TRBD2. The sequencing sample was made of PBMCs or T cells enriched from blood (not recorded which). This TCR came from a man aged 40-55 years who had recovered from COVID-19. The DNA reads TGTGCCAGCGGAACTAGCGCTCCAACCACAGATACGCAGTATTTT. Protein translation: CASGTSAPTTDTQYF.